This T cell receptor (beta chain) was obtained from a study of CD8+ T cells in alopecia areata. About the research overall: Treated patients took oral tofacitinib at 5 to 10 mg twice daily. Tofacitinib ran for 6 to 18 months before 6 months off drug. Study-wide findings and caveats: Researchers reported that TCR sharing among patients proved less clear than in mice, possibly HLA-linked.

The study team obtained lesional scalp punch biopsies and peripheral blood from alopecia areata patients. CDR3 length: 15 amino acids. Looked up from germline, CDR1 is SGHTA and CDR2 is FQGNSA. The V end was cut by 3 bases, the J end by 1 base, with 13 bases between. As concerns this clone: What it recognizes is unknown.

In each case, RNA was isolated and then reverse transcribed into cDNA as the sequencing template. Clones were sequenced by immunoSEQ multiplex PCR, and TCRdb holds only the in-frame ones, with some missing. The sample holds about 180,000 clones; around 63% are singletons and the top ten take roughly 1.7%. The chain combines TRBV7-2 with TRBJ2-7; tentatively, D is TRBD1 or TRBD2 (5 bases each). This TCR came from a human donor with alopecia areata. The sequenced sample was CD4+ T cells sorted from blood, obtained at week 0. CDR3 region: CASSLGRVDSYEQYF. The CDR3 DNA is TGTGCCAGCAGCTTGGGGCGGGTAGATTCCTACGAGCAGTACTTC.